This T cell receptor (beta chain) derives from a study of T-cell memory formation after mild COVID-19. One entry per CDR3 protein, called by TCRdb with MiXCR from the 5' RACE reads. The sample shows some 97,000 distinct CDR3 sequences, more than 9.5% of them seen only once. This clonotype came up a few times. V gave up 5 bases and J gave up 2 bases, with 16 bases separating them. The CDR3 extends over 16 amino acids. Germline lookup yields CDR1 SEHNR and CDR2 FQNEAQ (reference sequence). Sequenced input: PBMCs or a T cell subset sorted from them (not recorded which). The chain employs TRBV7-9 and TRBJ2-1, with D hard to call. The clonotype was recovered from a man aged 18 to 29 who had mild COVID-19 (a few samples of this study predate the infection). Cell type and time point are not known. In nucleotides, the CDR3 is TGTGCCAGCAGCCCCCCCGAGGCCCGGGCCTACAATGAGCAGTTCTTC. Translated: CASSPPEARAYNEQFF.